This T cell receptor (beta chain) was profiled in a study of blood T cell repertoires in COVID-19. Background on the study: In each case, the material was cDNA or gDNA derived from T cells, B-cell-depleted T cells, or PBMCs.

J was trimmed by 1 base and V by 0 bases; bases with no gene match: 7. Germline loops: CDR1 SGHDT, CDR2 YYEEEE. The CDR3 sequence is 18 residues long. Each participant's cohort was designated according to participant-reported clinical history. Within 2 weeks of study entry, exposed participants had contacted a PCR-confirmed or clinician-diagnosed COVID-19 case. In the source study's methods: Quantification of nucleated cells was approximated via reference gene primer amplification. Data came from immunoSEQ multiplex PCR; TCRdb stores just in-frame clones and leaves some out. That table is the source of V, J and clone size, and D and trimming were worked out from the DNA. The data contain 150,000 or so clones, roughly 84% of them singletons.

The chain uses TRBV5-6 and TRBJ2-1; 10 bases are shared with TRBD1. The specimen sequenced was PBMCs or T cells enriched from blood (not recorded which). This receptor was obtained from a woman aged 50 to 65 who had been exposed to COVID-19. This CDR3 reads CASSLGGQGITSYNEQFF. In nucleotides, the CDR3 is TGTGCCAGCAGCTTGGGGGGACAGGGGATCACTTCCTACAATGAGCAGTTCTTC.